This TCR beta chain was recovered during a study of beta chain features in type 1 diabetes. The germline V gene encodes CDR1 SGHAT and CDR2 FQNNGV. Trimming removed 5 bases from V and 5 bases from J, with 12 bases in between. The CDR3 contains 13 residues. Every bit of the isolated RNA underwent reverse transcription, so sequencing read expressed TCRB transcripts. Some clones are missing from TCRdb's copy, which holds only in-frame ones; the method was immunoSEQ multiplex PCR. The repertoire consists of roughly 240,000 clones, with 20% to 25% occurring once and the leading ten covering around 0.012%. Study-wide points: All four CD4+ subsets from Type 1 diabetes patients carried moderately but significantly shorter TCRB CDR3s. In the patient group, naive, central memory and Treg TCRB repertoires seemed more alike than in the healthy donor group.

This clone was counted a few times. The antigen remains unidentified. Each of the CD4+ naive, central memory, regulatory and stem cell-like memory populations was sorted via CD45RO/CCR7/CD25/CD127/CD95/CD27. This rearrangement joins TRBV11-2 to TRBJ2-5; D remains ambiguous. The sequence was collected from a young woman with type 1 diabetes. The sample taken for sequencing was naive CD4+ T cells from blood. CDR3 DNA sequence: TGTGCCAGCAGCCGTCACTTTCCTGAGACCCAGTACTTC. Translating gives CASSRHFPETQYF.